This TCR beta chain was captured in a study of blood T cell repertoires in COVID-19. About the research overall: Acute-phase and convalescent COVID-19 samples originated in the United States, Italy and Spain. Sources were T cells, B-cell-depleted T cells, or PBMCs; the material itself was cDNA or gDNA.

Original methodology: Estimation of nucleated cell counts relied on the amplification of reference gene primers. Assay used: immunoSEQ multiplex PCR; TCRdb lists only in-frame clones, some missing. The V and J calls and clone size are taken from that table; D and trimming were inferred from the DNA. The repertoire holds 200,000 to 250,000 clones, about 87% seen once, with less than 2% in the top ten. The V and J ends lost 1 base and 0 bases, in that order; junction bases with no gene match: 5. The CDR3 is made up of 16 amino acids. From germline, CDR1 is SGHAT and CDR2 FQNNGV. The source of this sequence is a man in his 70s with acute or convalescent COVID-19. The material sequenced was peripheral blood. The chain joins TRBV11-2 to TRBJ2-7; 8 bases map to TRBD1. The CDR3 DNA reads TGTGCCAGCAGCTTAGTCGTGACAGGGGCCTCCTACGAGCAGTACTTC. Amino acid sequence: CASSLVVTGASYEQYF.